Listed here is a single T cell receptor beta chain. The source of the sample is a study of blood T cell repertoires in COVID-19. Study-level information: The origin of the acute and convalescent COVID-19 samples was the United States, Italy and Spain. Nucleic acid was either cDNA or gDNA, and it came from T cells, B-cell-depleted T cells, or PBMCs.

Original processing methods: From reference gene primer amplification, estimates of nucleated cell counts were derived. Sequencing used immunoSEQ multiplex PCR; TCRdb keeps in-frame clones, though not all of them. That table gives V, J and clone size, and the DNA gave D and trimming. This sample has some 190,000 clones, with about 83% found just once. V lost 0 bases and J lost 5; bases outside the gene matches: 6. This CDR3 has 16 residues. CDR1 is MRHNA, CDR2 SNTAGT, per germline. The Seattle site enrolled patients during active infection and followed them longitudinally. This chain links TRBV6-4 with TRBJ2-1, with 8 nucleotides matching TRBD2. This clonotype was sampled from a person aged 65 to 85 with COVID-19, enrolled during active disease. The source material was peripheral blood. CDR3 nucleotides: TGTGCCAGCAGTGACTCAACGGGGGGGCTTGACAATGAGCAGTTCTTC. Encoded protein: CASSDSTGGLDNEQFF.